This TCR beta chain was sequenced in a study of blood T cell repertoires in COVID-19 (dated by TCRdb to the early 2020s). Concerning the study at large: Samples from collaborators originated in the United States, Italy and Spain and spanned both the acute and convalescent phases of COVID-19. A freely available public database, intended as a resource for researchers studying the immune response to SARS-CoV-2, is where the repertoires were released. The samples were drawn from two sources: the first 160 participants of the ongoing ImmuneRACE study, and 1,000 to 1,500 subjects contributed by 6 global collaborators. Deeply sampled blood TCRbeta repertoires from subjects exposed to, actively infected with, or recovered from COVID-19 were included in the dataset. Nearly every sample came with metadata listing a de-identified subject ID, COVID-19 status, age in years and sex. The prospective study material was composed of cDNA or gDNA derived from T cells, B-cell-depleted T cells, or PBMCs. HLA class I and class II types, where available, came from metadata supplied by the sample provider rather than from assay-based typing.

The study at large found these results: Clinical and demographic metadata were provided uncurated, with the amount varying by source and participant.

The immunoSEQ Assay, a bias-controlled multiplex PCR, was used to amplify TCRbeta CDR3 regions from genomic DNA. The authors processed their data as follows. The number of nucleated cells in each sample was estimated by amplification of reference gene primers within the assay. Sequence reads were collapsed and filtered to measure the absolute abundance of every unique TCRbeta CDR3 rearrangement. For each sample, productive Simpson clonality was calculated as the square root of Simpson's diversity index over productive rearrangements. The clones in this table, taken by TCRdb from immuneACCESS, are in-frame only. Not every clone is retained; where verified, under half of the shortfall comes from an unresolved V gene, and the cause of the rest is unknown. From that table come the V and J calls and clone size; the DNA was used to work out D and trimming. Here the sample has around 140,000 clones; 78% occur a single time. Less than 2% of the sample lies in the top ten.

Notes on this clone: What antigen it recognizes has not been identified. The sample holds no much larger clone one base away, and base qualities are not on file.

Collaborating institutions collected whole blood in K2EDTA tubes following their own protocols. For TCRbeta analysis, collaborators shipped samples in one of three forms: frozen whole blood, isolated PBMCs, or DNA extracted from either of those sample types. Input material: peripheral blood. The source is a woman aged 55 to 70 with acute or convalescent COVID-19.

In nucleotide form, the sequence is TGTGCCAGCAGAACCCAGGGGGACTATGGCTACACCTTC. This sequence encodes CASRTQGDYGYTF. The V and J genes are TRBV6-5 and TRBJ1-2, with 7 middle bases fitting TRBD1. For CDR1 and CDR2, the germline V gene lists MNHEY and SVGAGI. Its CDR3 holds 13 amino acids, cysteine through phenylalanine. Only the CDR3 DNA is retained, 39 bases long and in frame from the first base. Trimming leaves V shorter by 6 bases and J shorter by 3 bases, with the junction holding 4 bases beyond the gene matches.